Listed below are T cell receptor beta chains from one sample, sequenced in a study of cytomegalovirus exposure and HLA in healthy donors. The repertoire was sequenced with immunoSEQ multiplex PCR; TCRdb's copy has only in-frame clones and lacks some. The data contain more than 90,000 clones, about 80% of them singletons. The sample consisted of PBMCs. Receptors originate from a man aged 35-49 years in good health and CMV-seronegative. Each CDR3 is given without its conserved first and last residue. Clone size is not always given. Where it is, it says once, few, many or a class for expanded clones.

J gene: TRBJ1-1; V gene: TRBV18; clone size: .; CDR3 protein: ASSSQDSYAEAF
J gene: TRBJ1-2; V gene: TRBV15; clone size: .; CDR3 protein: ATSRDLGGTYGYT
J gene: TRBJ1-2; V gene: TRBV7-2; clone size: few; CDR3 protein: ASSLDRGYGYT
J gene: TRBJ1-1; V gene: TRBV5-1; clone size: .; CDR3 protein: ASSLGWGQKDTEAF
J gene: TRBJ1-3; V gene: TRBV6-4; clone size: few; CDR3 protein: DADAGTASGNTIY
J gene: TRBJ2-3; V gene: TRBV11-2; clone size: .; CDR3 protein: ASSPSGSGGSQDTQY
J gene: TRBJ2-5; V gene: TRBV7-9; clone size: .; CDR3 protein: ASSWNSGGETQY
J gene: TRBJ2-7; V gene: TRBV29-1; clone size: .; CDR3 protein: SATGTSGIGSYEQY
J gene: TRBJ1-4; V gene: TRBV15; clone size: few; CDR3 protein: ATSRGQQNEKLF
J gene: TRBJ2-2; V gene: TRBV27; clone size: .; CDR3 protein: ASTRQGALNGELF
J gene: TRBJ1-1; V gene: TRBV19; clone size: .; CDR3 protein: ASSQRQGVSTEAF
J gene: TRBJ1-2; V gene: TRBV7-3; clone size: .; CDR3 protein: ASSLTGGGLSYGYT
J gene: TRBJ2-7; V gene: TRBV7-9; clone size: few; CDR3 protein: ASSVDRSLYEQY
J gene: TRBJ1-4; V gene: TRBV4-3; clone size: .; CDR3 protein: ASSQDSTGRNEKLF
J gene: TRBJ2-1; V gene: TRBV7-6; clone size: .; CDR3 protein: ASSFSGNYNEQF
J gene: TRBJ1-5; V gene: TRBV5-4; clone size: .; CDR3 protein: ASSLAGAGQPQH
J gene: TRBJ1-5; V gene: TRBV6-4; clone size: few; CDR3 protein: ASSYSAGINQPQH
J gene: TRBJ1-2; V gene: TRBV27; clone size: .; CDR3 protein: ASSFPDRAGNYGYT
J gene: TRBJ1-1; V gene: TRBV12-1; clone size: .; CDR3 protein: ASSPYNTDGNTEAF
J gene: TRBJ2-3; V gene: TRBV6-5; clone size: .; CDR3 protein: ASSYSEFPTDTQY
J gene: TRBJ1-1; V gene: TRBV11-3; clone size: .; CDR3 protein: ASAQTENTEAF
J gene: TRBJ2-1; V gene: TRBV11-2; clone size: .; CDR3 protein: ASSLEGLAGDPYNEQF
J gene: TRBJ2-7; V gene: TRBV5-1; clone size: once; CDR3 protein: ASSVGGGNYEQY
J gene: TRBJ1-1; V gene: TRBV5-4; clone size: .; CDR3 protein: ASSLGVLNTEAF
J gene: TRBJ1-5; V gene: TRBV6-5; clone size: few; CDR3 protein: ASIWTADSNQPQH
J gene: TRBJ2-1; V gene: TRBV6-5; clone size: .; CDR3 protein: ASSYSTSGEQF
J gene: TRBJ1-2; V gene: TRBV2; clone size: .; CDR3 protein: ARSQVFDGYT
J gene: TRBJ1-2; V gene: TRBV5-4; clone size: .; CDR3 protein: ASGGTGGRGYT
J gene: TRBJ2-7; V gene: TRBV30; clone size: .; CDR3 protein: AWNNRAQSYEQY
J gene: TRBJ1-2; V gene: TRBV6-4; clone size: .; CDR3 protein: ASSADRGGYT
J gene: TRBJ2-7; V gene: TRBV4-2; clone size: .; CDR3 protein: ASSQVGTRLGQY
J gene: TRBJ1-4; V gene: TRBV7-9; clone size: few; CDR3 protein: ASSLGLTNEKLF
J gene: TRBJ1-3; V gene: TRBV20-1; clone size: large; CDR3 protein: SALTGNTIY
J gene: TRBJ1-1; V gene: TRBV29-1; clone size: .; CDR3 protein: SVQSTEAF
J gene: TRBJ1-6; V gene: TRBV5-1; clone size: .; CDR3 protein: ASRGKGANRDSPLH
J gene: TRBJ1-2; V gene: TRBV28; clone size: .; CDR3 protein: ASSLYNQRVYGYT
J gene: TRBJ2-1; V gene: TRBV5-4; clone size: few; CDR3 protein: AASGSSYNEQF
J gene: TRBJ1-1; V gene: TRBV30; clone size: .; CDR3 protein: AWRGGIQNTEAF
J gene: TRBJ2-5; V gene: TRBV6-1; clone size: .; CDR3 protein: ASSVMQGRQETQY
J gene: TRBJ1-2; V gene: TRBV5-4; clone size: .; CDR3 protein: ASSRVGGAT
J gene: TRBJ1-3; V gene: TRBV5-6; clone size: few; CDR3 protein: ASAYQGTNTIY
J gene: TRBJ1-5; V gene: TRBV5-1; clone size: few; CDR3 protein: ASSLGSGGNQPQH
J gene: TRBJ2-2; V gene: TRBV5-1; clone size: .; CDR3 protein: ASSAQGNTGELF